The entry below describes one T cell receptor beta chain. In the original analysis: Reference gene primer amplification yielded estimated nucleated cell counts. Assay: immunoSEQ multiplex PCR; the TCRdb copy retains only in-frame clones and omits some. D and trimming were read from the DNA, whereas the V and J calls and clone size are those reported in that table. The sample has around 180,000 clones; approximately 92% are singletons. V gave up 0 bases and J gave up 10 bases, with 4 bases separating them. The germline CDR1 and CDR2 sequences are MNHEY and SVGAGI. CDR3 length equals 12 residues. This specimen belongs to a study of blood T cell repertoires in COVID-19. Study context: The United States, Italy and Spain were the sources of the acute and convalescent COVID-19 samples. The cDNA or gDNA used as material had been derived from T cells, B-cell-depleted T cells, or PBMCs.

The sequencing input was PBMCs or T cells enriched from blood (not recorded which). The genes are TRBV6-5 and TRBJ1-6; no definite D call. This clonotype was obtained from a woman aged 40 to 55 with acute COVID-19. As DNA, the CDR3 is TGTGCCAGCAGTTACTCGAGATCACCCCTCCACTTT. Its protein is CASSYSRSPLHF.